This entry lists 28 T cell receptor beta chains sequenced from one sample in a study of blood T cell repertoires in COVID-19. Here immunoSEQ multiplex PCR was the method, and the copy in TCRdb shows in-frame clones only, minus some. Here the sample spans roughly 150,000 clones, approximately 83% being singletons. The sample comprised PBMCs or T cells enriched from blood (not recorded which). The receptors here all came from a man in his 70s who had been exposed to COVID-19.

V is TRBV27 and J is TRBJ2-1; 10 bases are a match to TRBD1. Trimming at V came to 3 bases and at J to 4 bases, leaving 6 bases not matched to a gene. The V gene's germline CDR1 is MNHEY and CDR2 SMNVEV (reference sequence). This CDR3 is 16 amino acids long. CDR3 sequence: CASSLFGTGVYNEQFF. In DNA form, the CDR3 reads TGTGCCAGCAGTTTGTTTGGGACAGGGGTATACAATGAGCAGTTCTTC.

This CDR3 is CASSLDGSGGRSEQFF. In nucleotides, the CDR3 is TGTGCCAGCAGCTTAGACGGTAGCGGGGGGAGGAGTGAGCAGTTCTTC. V gene TRBV11-2 combines with J gene TRBJ2-1; the match to TRBD2 covers 10 bases. Trimming cost V 0 bases and J 9 bases; bases outside gene matches: 8. This CDR3 contains 16 residues. Germline loops: CDR1 SGHAT, CDR2 FQNNGV.

This chain uses TRBV30 with TRBJ1-1, with D possibly matching TRBD1 (5 bases). The CDR3 sequence is 13 residues long. Looked up from germline, CDR1 is GTSNPN and CDR2 is SVGIG (reference sequence). V was trimmed by 5 bases and J by 2 bases, leaving 12 bases between them. CDR3 sequence reads: CAWRRATNTEAFF. CDR3 DNA: TGTGCCTGGCGCAGGGCAACAAACACTGAAGCTTTCTTT.

The chain uses TRBV5-1 and TRBJ2-2; possibly TRBD2 for D (6 bases). This CDR3 comprises 16 residues. CDR1 and CDR2 from the germline V gene are SGHRS and YFSETQ. V was trimmed by 4 bases and J by 4 bases, leaving 17 bases between them. The CDR3 DNA sequence: TGCGCCAGCAGCCAGACTCCGGGACTCTTCACCGGGGAGCTGTTTTTT. Protein product: CASSQTPGLFTGELFF.

The chain has TRBV28 and TRBJ2-7, with 7 bases lining up with TRBD1. The CDR3 extends over 14 amino acids. CDR1 and CDR2 from the germline V gene are MDHEN and SYDVKM. Trimming took 6 bases from V and 2 from J; bases not matched to a gene: 7. The CDR3 loop is CASSRTGHPYEQYF. The CDR3 coding sequence is TGTGCCAGCAGCCGGACAGGCCATCCCTACGAGCAGTACTTC.

This clone was counted only a few times. This chain's CDR3 is CASSPEGAREQYF. Here the CDR3 DNA reads TGTGCCAGCAGCCCGGAGGGGGCACGGGAGCAGTACTTC. The chain links TRBV12-3 or TRBV12-4 to TRBJ2-7; D is possibly TRBD1 (7 bases). Deletions cut 6 bases from V and 7 bases from J, with 16 bases between. The CDR3 has 13 amino acids.

The rearrangement links TRBV3-1 (or the pseudogene TRBV3-2) to TRBJ2-7, with 8 bases fitting TRBD1. Germline lookup yields CDR1 LGHDT and CDR2 YNNKEL (reference sequence). Unmatched junction bases numbered 8, after V lost 1 base and J lost 0 bases. This CDR3 is built from 17 residues. This CDR3 reads CASSQASKGQDSYEQYF. CDR3 sequence (DNA): TGTGCCAGCAGCCAAGCTTCCAAGGGACAGGACTCCTACGAGCAGTACTTC.

The V gene is TRBV3-1 (or the pseudogene TRBV3-2), the J gene TRBJ1-2, with D possibly matching TRBD1 (6 bases). Germline V lookup: CDR1 LGHDT, CDR2 YNNKEL (reference sequence). The CDR3 is made up of 15 amino acids. Trimming removed 1 base from V and 5 bases from J, with 14 bases in between. CDR3 nucleotides: TGTGCCAGCAGCCAAGTACAAGGGGGGGTGTATGGCTACACCTTC. Translation: CASSQVQGGVYGYTF.

The chain employs TRBV6-1 and TRBJ1-2, with TRBD1 matching 7 bases. This CDR3 has 14 amino acids. CDR1 is MNHNS, CDR2 SASEGT, per germline. The trim removed 1 base at V and 4 bases at J, leaving 3 bases unmatched. In nucleotides, the CDR3 is TGTGCCAGCAGTGAAGGGACAGGCAGCTATGGCTACACCTTC. It translates to CASSEGTGSYGYTF.

This chain uses TRBV29-1 with TRBJ2-2, with D maybe TRBD2 (5 bases). With 4 bases removed from V and 0 bases from J, the gap between germline ends came to 9 bases. Germline-derived CDR1 and CDR2 are SQVTM and ANQGSEA. CDR3 length: 14 amino acids. CDR3 nucleotide sequence: TGCAGCGTTGGGAGGAATTCGAACACCGGGGAGCTGTTTTTT. Protein sequence: CSVGRNSNTGELFF.

This chain uses TRBV16 with TRBJ2-3; 8 bases agree with TRBD1. V shed 4 bases and J 4 bases; nucleotides not matched to a gene: 10. The CDR3 consists of 16 residues. Per germline, CDR1 KGHSY and CDR2 FQNENV. CDR3 amino acids: CASSPADRVLSDTQYF. DNA for the CDR3: TGTGCCAGCAGCCCCGCGGACAGGGTATTATCAGATACGCAGTATTTT. Full variable domain (rest looked up from reference TRBV16 and TRBJ2-3): GEEVAQTPKHLVRGEGQKAKLYCAPIKGHSYVFWYQQVLKNEFKFLISFQNENVFDETGMPKERFSAKCLPNSPCSLEIQATKLEDSAVYFCASSPADRVLSDTQYFGPGTRLTVL.

This clone was recorded a few times. The rearrangement links TRBV24-1 to TRBJ2-5; 8 nucleotides agree with TRBD1. V was pared by 9 bases and J by 5 bases, with 13 bases of the junction left unmatched. Germline CDR1 reads KGHDR; CDR2 reads SFDVKD. The CDR3 totals 15 residues. The CDR3 DNA reads as TGTGCCACCTCCCCCGGGGCAGGGGGCGCGGAGACCCAGTACTTC. Protein sequence: CATSPGAGGAETQYF.

The chain uses TRBV5-1 and TRBJ2-7; D gene unclear. The CDR3 has 13 residues. Germline assignment: CDR1 SGHRS and CDR2 YFSETQ. Trimming stripped 0 bases from V and 3 bases from J, with 7 bases between. CDR3 in DNA: TGCGCCAGCAGCTTGGACGAGAGCTACGAGCAGTACTTC. Its protein is CASSLDESYEQYF.

This sequence joins TRBV9 and TRBJ2-3; 7 nucleotides line up with TRBD2. With 0 bases clipped from V and 4 bases from J, the junction kept 5 bases outside the gene matches. Germline V gene lookup returns CDR1 SGDLS and CDR2 YYNGEE. The CDR3 is 15 residues long. The CDR3: CASSVAGGNSDTQYF. The CDR3 DNA sequence: TGTGCCAGCAGCGTAGCGGGGGGTAATTCAGATACGCAGTATTTT.

In its sample, this clone ranks as large. This sequence joins TRBV19 and TRBJ2-7, with a possible D match to TRBD1 (5 bases). The CDR3 extends over 14 amino acids. V was cut by 2 bases and J by 2 bases, with 10 bases left in between. The germline V gene encodes CDR1 LNHDA and CDR2 SQIVND (reference sequence). As DNA, the CDR3 is TGTGCCAGTAGTATAACTCAGGGAACCTACGAGCAGTACTTC. As protein: CASSITQGTYEQYF.

Comment on this clone: Other DNA sequences in the same sample also yield this CDR3. The chain combines TRBV30 with TRBJ1-5; 8 bases map to TRBD1. The CDR3 has 15 residues. The junction had 4 bases not matched to a gene; V was cut back by 3 bases and J by 0 bases. Germline V gene sequence: CDR1 GTSNPN, CDR2 SVGIG (reference sequence). In DNA, the CDR3 is TGTGCCTGGAGCCCAGGACAGGGTAGCAATCAGCCCCAGCATTTT. Its translation: CAWSPGQGSNQPQHF.

J is TRBJ2-7 and V is TRBV12-3 or TRBV12-4; perhaps TRBD1 as D (7 bases). Trimming cost V 5 bases and J 5 bases, with 13 bases left between them. The CDR3 contains 13 residues. This CDR3 is CASSPTGRHEQYF. The CDR3, as DNA: TGTGCCAGCAGTCCGACAGGGAGGCACGAGCAGTACTTC.

V gene TRBV15 combines with J gene TRBJ2-7; D remains ambiguous. The CDR3 runs 12 residues. Germline V gene lookup returns CDR1 LNHNV and CDR2 YYDKDF (reference sequence). Trimming pared 5 bases from V and 3 bases from J, leaving 8 bases between. The CDR3 here is CATSLGLYEQYF. The CDR3 DNA follows: TGTGCCACCAGCCTTGGCCTCTACGAGCAGTACTTC.

The chain combines TRBV7-2 with TRBJ2-2; 9 positions agree with TRBD2. Germline lookup yields CDR1 SGHTA and CDR2 FQGNSA. The CDR3 contains 16 residues. Trimming removed 4 bases from V and 4 bases from J; junction bases left unmatched: 7. In DNA form, the CDR3 reads TGTGCCAGCAGCTGGTTAGCGGGAGCCCTCACCGGGGAGCTGTTTTTT. This encodes CASSWLAGALTGELFF.

The chain couples TRBV30 to TRBJ2-7, with 10 bases identical to TRBD1. The CDR3 has 13 residues. Germline assignment: CDR1 GTSNPN and CDR2 SVGIG (reference sequence). The trim removed 5 bases at V and 2 bases at J, leaving 3 bases unmatched. The CDR3 DNA follows: TGTGCCTGGGGGGACAGGGGCACCTACGAGCAGTACTTC. It yields the protein CAWGDRGTYEQYF. The complete variable domain, with remaining parts taken from reference TRBV30 and TRBJ2-7, reads SQTIHQWPATLVQPVGSPLSLECTVEGTSNPNLYWYRQAAGRGLQLLFYSVGIGQISSEVPQNLSASRPQDRQFILSSKKLLLSDSGFYLCAWGDRGTYEQYFGPGTRLTVT.

The V gene is TRBV5-1, the J gene TRBJ2-1, with TRBD2 matching 12 bases. The CDR3 is 15 residues long. Germline V gives CDR1 SGHRS, CDR2 YFSETQ. V trimming: 3 bases; J trimming: 5 bases; junction bases outside the gene matches: 3. CDR3 region: CASSSLAGGNNEQFF. In nucleotides, the CDR3 is TGCGCCAGCAGCTCTCTAGCGGGGGGGAACAATGAGCAGTTCTTC.

This rearrangement joins TRBV5-8 to TRBJ1-5; D remains unclear. This CDR3 region has 13 residues. V lost 3 bases and J lost 4, with 8 bases in between. The germline V gene encodes CDR1 SGHTS and CDR2 YDEGEE. The CDR3 nucleotides read TGTGCCAGCAGCTCCGCAGGTAATCAGCCCCAGCATTTT. Amino acid sequence: CASSSAGNQPQHF.

The chain links TRBV3-1 (or the pseudogene TRBV3-2) to TRBJ1-2, with TRBD1 as a possible D gene (6 bases). Germline CDR1 reads LGHDT; CDR2 reads YNNKEL (reference sequence). This CDR3 comprises 11 residues. V gave up 10 bases and J gave up 7 bases, with 13 bases separating them. CDR3 sequence: CAIRTVAGYTF. The CDR3 nucleotides are TGTGCCATCCGGACAGTCGCTGGCTACACCTTC.

This chain uses TRBV28 with TRBJ2-3; 11 bases match TRBD1. V dropped 11 bases and J dropped 3; count of bases not matched to a gene: 4. Germline-derived CDR1 and CDR2 are MDHEN and SYDVKM. This CDR3 comprises 13 residues. In nucleotides, the CDR3 is TGTGCCGCCCGGGACAGGGGGACAGATACGCAGTATTTT. It specifies CAARDRGTDTQYF.

V is TRBV19 and J is TRBJ1-4; D ambiguous. The V end lost 5 bases, the J end lost 5 bases, and 9 bases lay between the germline ends. Germline assignment: CDR1 LNHDA and CDR2 SQIVND (reference sequence). The CDR3 contains 13 residues. The CDR3 coding sequence is TGTGCCAGTAGTTCACAGCAGAATGAAAAACTGTTTTTT. This translates into CASSSQQNEKLFF.

The V and J genes are TRBV4-3 and TRBJ1-1, with D possibly matching TRBD1 (5 bases). The CDR3 runs 13 residues. Germline loops: CDR1 LGHNA, CDR2 YSLEER. V lost 6 bases to trimming and J lost 3 bases, with 11 bases between them. The CDR3 loop reads CASSRGGYTEAFF. The DNA for the CDR3 is TGCGCCAGCAGTCGCGGGGGTTACACTGAAGCTTTCTTT.

The CDR3 here is CASSDVGATDTQYF. DNA of the CDR3: TGCGCCAGCAGTGATGTGGGAGCCACAGATACGCAGTATTTT. The chain employs TRBV10-2 and TRBJ2-3; tentatively, D is TRBD2 (5 bases). Germline CDR1 WSHSY, CDR2 SAAADI. V was shortened by 3 bases and J by 2 bases, with 9 bases between the two germline ends. The CDR3 consists of 14 residues.

V gene TRBV28 combines with J gene TRBJ1-3; D possibly corresponds to TRBD1 (5 bases). Germline V lookup: CDR1 MDHEN, CDR2 SYDVKM. The CDR3 totals 15 residues. The ends were cut back, 2 bases at V and 4 bases at J, with 12 bases in the middle. This chain's CDR3 is CASSLGGARGNTIYF. In nucleotides, the CDR3 is TGTGCCAGCAGTTTAGGAGGGGCACGAGGAAACACCATATATTTT.